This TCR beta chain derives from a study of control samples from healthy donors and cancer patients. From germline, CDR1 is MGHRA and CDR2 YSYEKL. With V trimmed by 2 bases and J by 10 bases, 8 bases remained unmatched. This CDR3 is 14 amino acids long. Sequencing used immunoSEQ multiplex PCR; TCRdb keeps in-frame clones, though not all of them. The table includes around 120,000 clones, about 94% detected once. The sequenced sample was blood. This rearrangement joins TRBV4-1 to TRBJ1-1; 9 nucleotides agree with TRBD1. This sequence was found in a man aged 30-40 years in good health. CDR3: CASSQQDRGRGAFF. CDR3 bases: TGCGCCAGCAGCCAACAGGACAGGGGTCGAGGAGCTTTCTTT.